These 17 T cell receptor beta chains originate from one sample sequenced in a study of T cells in Graves' hyperthyroidism and ophthalmopathy. It was RNA transcripts that yielded the amplified TCR beta CDR3 regions. The primer set for the first-round RT-PCR of the TCR CDR3 was HTBI. TCRdb reprocessed the multiplex PCR reads via MiXCR and lists one record per CDR3 protein. The sample shows over 700,000 distinct CDR3 sequences, around 38% of them seen only once. The sequenced material came from blood. These receptor sequences come from a man younger than 35 with Graves' hyperthyroidism.

About this clonotype: At one of its ends the junction is not consistent with the germline gene, which may arise from a read error. The chain uses TRBV10-3 and TRBJ2-2, with a weak D call TRBD2 (6 bases). Per germline, CDR1 ENHRY and CDR2 SYGVKD. CDR3 size: 16 residues. The CDR3 sequence: CVIRAWDSANTGELFF. The CDR3 DNA reads as TGTGTCATCAGAGCGTGGGACTCGGCGAACACCGGGGAGCTGTTTTTT.

This clonotype showed up many times. V and J are TRBV29-1 and TRBJ1-2; 7 bases fit TRBD1. CDR3 length: 15 residues. Losses at the gene ends were 0 bases for V and 4 bases for J; bases not matched to a gene: 8. The germline V gene encodes CDR1 SQVTM and CDR2 ANQGSEA. The CDR3 reads CSVEDQGQSFYGYTF. In DNA form, the CDR3 reads TGCAGCGTTGAAGATCAGGGACAGAGCTTCTATGGCTACACCTTC.

This sequence joins TRBV2 and TRBJ2-7, with 10 nucleotides matching TRBD1. Germline V gives CDR1 SNHLY, CDR2 FYNNEI. The V gene end was trimmed by 3 bases and the J gene end by 1 base; junction bases not matched to a gene: 9. The CDR3 has 17 amino acids. The CDR3 nucleotides read TGTGCCAGCAGTGAGGGACAGGGGACTCGAACTTCCTACGAGCAGTACTTC. Its protein product is CASSEGQGTRTSYEQYF.

This clonotype has a handful of counts. The chain links TRBV4-1 to TRBJ2-7, with D uncertain. The CDR3 has 16 amino acids. Trimming left V 0 bases short and J 0 bases short, with 12 bases between. Germline values: CDR1 MGHRA, CDR2 YSYEKL. The chain's CDR3 is CASSQERATSSYEQYF. In DNA, the CDR3 is TGCGCCAGCAGCCAAGAGCGAGCGACAAGCTCCTACGAGCAGTACTTC.

Of note for this clonotype: A much bigger clone sits one base away, suggesting this may be a read error. The V gene is TRBV2, the J gene TRBJ1-3, with TRBD1 as a possible D gene (5 bases). The germline V gene encodes CDR1 SNHLY and CDR2 FYNNEI. Trimming pared 9 bases from V and 2 bases from J, leaving 14 bases between. The CDR3 is 14 amino acids. The CDR3 coding sequence is TGTGCCAGAGGGGACGACGGCCCTGGAAACACCATATATTTT. Residues: CARGDDGPGNTIYF.

This clonotype has only a few counts. The rearrangement uses TRBV7-9 and TRBJ2-5; D is perhaps TRBD2 (7 bases). Trimming shortened V by 6 bases and J by 5 bases, and 22 bases separated the two germline ends. The V gene's germline CDR1 is SEHNR and CDR2 FQNEAQ (reference sequence). The CDR3 is made up of 16 amino acids. The DNA of the CDR3 is TGTGCCAGCAGTTACTCGAAGGGGGGGCGAGGGGAGACCCAGTACTTC. Protein product: CASSYSKGGRGETQYF.

This clonotype was seen ten or more times. V usage is TRBV7-2 and J usage is TRBJ1-1; possible D gene TRBD1, 5 bases. The CDR3 covers 13 residues. Germline V lookup: CDR1 SGHTA, CDR2 FQGNSA. V lost 5 bases to trimming and J lost 5 bases, with 12 bases between them. In DNA, the CDR3 is TGTGCCAGCAGCCCAGGGAGGTTGACTGAAGCTTTCTTT. Amino acid sequence: CASSPGRLTEAFF.

J is TRBJ1-1 and V is TRBV25-1, with D perhaps matching TRBD1 (5 bases). From germline, CDR1 is MGHDK and CDR2 SYGVNS. The CDR3 consists of 11 residues. CDR3 protein: CARDGITEAFF. CDR3 nucleotide sequence: TGTGCTAGGGACGGGATCACTGAAGCTTTCTTT.

This chain uses TRBV25-1 with TRBJ1-1; D is uncertain. CDR3 size: 14 residues. Trimming shortened V by 5 bases and J by 4 bases, and 14 bases separated the two germline ends. Germline CDR1 MGHDK, CDR2 SYGVNS. The CDR3 nucleotides read TGTGCCAGCAGTTCGGCTACGGCGAGCACTGAAGCTTTCTTT. It codes for CASSSATASTEAFF.

This clonotype was seen a handful of times. The chain uses TRBV5-1 and TRBJ1-1; a weak D match, TRBD1 (5 bases). CDR3 size: 14 residues. The ends were cut back, 7 bases at V and 3 bases at J, with 16 bases in the middle. Germline V gene data show CDR1 as SGHRS and CDR2 as YFSETQ. This CDR3 reads CASSFSGDHTEAFF. The CDR3 nucleotides are TGCGCCAGCTCTTTTTCGGGGGATCACACTGAAGCTTTCTTT.

This chain connects TRBV2 to TRBJ2-7; tentative D call: TRBD1 (5 bases). CDR1 is SNHLY, CDR2 FYNNEI, per germline. V lost 5 bases and J 3 bases, leaving 14 bases between the germline ends. This CDR3 region has 14 residues. CDR3 loop: CASSSNDRFYEQYF. For the CDR3, the DNA is TGTGCCAGCAGTTCCAACGACAGATTCTACGAGCAGTACTTC.

This clonotype was counted at least ten times. The V call is TRBV9, the J call TRBJ2-2, with D possibly TRBD1 on 6 matching bases. CDR3 length: 14 amino acids. CDR1 is SGDLS and CDR2 is YYNGEE in the germline V gene. Trimming left V 2 bases short and J 5 bases short, with 10 bases between. Written as DNA, the CDR3 is TGTGCCAGCAGCGTGACAGGCTCGACCGGGGAGCTGTTTTTT. Translated, it gives CASSVTGSTGELFF.

The V and J genes are TRBV2 and TRBJ2-3; tentative D call: TRBD1 (5 bases). From germline, CDR1 is SNHLY and CDR2 FYNNEI. The V and J ends lost 4 bases and 2 bases respectively, with 13 bases between them. This CDR3 spans 15 amino acids. The CDR3 is CASSAQGSYTDTQYF. CDR3 bases: TGTGCCAGCAGTGCCCAGGGTTCCTACACAGATACGCAGTATTTT. The entire variable domain, with the rest obtained from reference TRBV2 and TRBJ2-3, is as follows: EPEVTQTPSHQVTQMGQEVILRCVPISNHLYFYWYRQILGQKVEFLVSFYNNEISEKSEIFDDQFSVERPDGSNFTLKIRSTKLEDSAMYFCASSAQGSYTDTQYFGPGTRLTVL.

On this clonotype: Germline and junction disagree at one end, which may indicate a read error. The V gene is TRBV4-1, the J gene TRBJ1-1; D remains ambiguous. CDR1 is MGHRA, CDR2 YSYEKL, per germline. This CDR3 has 16 residues. This chain's CDR3 is CASSQAAESGNTEAFF. The CDR3 nucleotides read TGTGCCAGCAGCCAAGCAGCCGAGTCGGGGAACACTGAAGCTTTCTTT.

The rearrangement joins TRBV5-1 to TRBJ1-1; D not resolved. The germline V gene has CDR1 SGHRS and CDR2 YFSETQ. The CDR3 contains 15 residues. Trimming took 0 bases from V and 1 from J, leaving 10 bases between them. The CDR3 loop is CASSLEGRQNTEAFF. The CDR3 region has the DNA TGCGCCAGCAGCTTGGAGGGCAGACAGAACACTGAAGCTTTCTTT.

This clonotype was picked up many times. The chain employs TRBV25-1 and TRBJ2-5, with 14 bases identical to TRBD2. V was pared by 4 bases and J by 5 bases, with 9 bases of the junction left unmatched. CDR3 length equals 17 residues. Germline V lookup: CDR1 MGHDK, CDR2 SYGVNS. CDR3 region: CASSAWTSGGRKETQYF. CDR3 DNA sequence: TGTGCCAGCAGTGCCTGGACTAGCGGGGGGAGAAAGGAGACCCAGTACTTC.

V usage is TRBV7-8 and J usage is TRBJ2-7; 7 bases match TRBD1. CDR1 is SGHVS and CDR2 is FQNEAQ in the germline V gene. The CDR3 length is 15 residues. J gave up 2 bases and V 5 bases, and 9 bases lay outside the gene matches. Here the CDR3 DNA reads TGTGCCAGCAGCCTCGGACAGGACCCGACCTACGAGCAGTACTTC. This codes for CASSLGQDPTYEQYF.